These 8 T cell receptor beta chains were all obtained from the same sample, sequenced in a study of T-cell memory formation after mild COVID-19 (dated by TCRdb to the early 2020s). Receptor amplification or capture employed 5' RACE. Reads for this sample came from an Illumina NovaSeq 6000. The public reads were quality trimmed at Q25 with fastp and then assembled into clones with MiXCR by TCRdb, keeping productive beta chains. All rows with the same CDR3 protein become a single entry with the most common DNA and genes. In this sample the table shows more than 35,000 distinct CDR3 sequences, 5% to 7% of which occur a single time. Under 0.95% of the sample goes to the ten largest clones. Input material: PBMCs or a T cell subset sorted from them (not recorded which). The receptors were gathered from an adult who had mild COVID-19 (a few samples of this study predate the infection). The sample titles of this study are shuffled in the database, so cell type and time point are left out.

CDR3 loop: CATSDPRTTYGYTF. DNA for the CDR3: TGTGCCACCAGTGATCCCAGGACGACCTATGGCTACACCTTC. V gene TRBV24-1 combines with J gene TRBJ1-2; no definite D call. V lost 3 bases and J lost 4, with 11 bases in between. Germline V gives CDR1 KGHDR, CDR2 SFDVKD. This CDR3 comprises 14 residues.

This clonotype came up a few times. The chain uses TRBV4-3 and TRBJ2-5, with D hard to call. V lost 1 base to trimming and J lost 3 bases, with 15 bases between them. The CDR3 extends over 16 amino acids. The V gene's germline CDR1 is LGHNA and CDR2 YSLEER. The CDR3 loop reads CASSQVAHRDEETQYF. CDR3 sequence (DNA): TGCGCCAGCAGCCAAGTAGCTCACCGAGATGAAGAGACCCAGTACTTC.

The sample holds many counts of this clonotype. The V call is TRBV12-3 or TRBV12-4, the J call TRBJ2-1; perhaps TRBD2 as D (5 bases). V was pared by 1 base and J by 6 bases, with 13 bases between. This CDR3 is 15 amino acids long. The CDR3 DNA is TGTGCCAGCAGTTTAGAATCGGGAATGGGCAATGAGCAGTTCTTC. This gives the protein CASSLESGMGNEQFF.

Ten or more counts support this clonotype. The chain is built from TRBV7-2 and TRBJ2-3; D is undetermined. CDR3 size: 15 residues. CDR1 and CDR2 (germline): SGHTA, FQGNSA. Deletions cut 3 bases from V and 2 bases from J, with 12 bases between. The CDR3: CASSFGFGITDTQYF. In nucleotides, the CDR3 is TGTGCCAGCAGCTTTGGGTTCGGAATCACAGATACGCAGTATTTT.

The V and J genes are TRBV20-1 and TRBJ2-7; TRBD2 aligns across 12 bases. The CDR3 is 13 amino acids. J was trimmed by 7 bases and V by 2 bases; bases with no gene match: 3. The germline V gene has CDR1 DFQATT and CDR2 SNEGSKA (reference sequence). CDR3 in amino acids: CSARPSGREEQYF. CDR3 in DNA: TGCAGTGCTAGACCTAGCGGGAGGGAAGAGCAGTACTTC.

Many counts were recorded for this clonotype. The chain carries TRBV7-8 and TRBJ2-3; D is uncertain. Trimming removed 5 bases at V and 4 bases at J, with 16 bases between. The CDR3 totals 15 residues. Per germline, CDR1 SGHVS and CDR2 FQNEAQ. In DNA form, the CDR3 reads TGTGCCAGCAGCCAAAACGTTGGGGTTGCAGATACGCAGTATTTT. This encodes CASSQNVGVADTQYF. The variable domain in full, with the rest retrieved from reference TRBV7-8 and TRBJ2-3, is GAGVSQSPRYKVAKRGQDVALRCDPISGHVSLFWYQQALGQGPEFLTYFQNEAQLDKSGLPSDRFFAERPEGSVSTLKIQRTQQEDSAVYLCASSQNVGVADTQYFGPGTRLTVL.

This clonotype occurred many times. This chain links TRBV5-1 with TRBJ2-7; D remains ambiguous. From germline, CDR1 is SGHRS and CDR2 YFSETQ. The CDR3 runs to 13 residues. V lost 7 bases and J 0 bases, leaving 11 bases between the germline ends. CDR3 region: CASLNPSSYEQYF. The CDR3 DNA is TGCGCCAGCCTGAATCCTAGCTCCTACGAGCAGTACTTC.

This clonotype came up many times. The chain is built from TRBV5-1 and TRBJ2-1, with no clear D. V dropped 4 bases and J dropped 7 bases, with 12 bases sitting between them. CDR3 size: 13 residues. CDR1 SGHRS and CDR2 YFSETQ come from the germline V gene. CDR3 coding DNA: TGCGCCAGCAGCCCTACCTGGTCTAATGAGCAGTTCTTC. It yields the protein CASSPTWSNEQFF. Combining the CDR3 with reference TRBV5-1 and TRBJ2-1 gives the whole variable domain KAGVTQTPRYLIKTRGQQVTLSCSPISGHRSVSWYQQTPGQGLQFLFEYFSETQRNKGNFPGRFSGRQFSNSRSEMNVSTLELGDSALYLCASSPTWSNEQFFGPGTRLTVL.